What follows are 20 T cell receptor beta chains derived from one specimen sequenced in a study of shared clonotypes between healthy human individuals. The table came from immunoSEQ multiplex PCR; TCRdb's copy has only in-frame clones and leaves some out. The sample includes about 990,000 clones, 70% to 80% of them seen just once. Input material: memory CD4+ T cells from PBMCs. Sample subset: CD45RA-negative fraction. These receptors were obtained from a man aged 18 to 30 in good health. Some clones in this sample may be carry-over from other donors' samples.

The CDR3 DNA follows: TGTGCCAGCAGCCGGCTGCCCAGCACTGAAGCTTTCTTT. Its translation: CASSRLPSTEAFF. V gene TRBV14 combines with J gene TRBJ1-1; no firm D call. The CDR3 has 13 residues. Germline-derived CDR1 and CDR2 are SGHDN and FVKESK. Trimming pared 4 bases from V and 4 bases from J, leaving 10 bases between. The variable domain in full, with the rest retrieved from reference TRBV14 and TRBJ1-1, is EAGVTQFPSHSVIEKGQTVTLRCDPISGHDNLYWYRRVMGKEIKFLLHFVKESKQDESGMPNNRFLAERTGGTYSTLKVQPAELEDSGVYFCASSRLPSTEAFFGQGTRLTVV.

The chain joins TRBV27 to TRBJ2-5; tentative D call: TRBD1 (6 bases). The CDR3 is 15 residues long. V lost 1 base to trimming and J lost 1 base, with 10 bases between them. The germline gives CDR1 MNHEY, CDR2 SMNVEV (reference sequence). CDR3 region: CASSLLGATQETQYF. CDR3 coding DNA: TGTGCCAGCAGTTTATTGGGGGCAACCCAAGAGACCCAGTACTTC.

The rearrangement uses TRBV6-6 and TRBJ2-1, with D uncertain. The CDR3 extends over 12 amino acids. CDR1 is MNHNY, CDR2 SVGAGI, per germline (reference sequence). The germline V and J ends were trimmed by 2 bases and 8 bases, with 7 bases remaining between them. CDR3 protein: CASSYGYDEQFF. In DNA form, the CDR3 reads TGTGCCAGCAGTTACGGGTACGATGAGCAGTTCTTC.

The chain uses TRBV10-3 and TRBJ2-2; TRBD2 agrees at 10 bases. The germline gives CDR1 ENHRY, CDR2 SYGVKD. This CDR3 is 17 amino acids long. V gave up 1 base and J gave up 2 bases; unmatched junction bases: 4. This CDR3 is CAISELASGGNTGELFF. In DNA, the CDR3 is TGTGCCATCAGTGAGTTAGCTAGCGGGGGCAACACCGGGGAGCTGTTTTTT.

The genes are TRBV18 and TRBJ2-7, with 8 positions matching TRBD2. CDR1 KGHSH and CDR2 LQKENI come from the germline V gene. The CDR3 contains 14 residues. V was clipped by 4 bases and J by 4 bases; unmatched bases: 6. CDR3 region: CASSQTGGPYEQYF. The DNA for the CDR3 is TGTGCCAGCTCACAAACGGGAGGGCCGTACGAGCAGTACTTC. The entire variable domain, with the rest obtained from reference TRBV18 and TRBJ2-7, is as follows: NAGVMQNPRHLVRRRGQEARLRCSPMKGHSHVYWYRQLPEEGLKFMVYLQKENIIDESGMPKERFSAEFPKEGPSILRIQQVVRGDSAAYFCASSQTGGPYEQYFGPGTRLTVT.

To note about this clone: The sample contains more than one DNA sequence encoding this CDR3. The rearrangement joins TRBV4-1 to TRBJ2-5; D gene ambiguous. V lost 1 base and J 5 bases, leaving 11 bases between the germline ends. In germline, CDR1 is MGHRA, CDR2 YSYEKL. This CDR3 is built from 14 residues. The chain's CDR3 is CASSQGGGGETQYF. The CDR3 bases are TGCGCCAGCAGCCAAGGAGGTGGCGGCGAGACCCAGTACTTC.

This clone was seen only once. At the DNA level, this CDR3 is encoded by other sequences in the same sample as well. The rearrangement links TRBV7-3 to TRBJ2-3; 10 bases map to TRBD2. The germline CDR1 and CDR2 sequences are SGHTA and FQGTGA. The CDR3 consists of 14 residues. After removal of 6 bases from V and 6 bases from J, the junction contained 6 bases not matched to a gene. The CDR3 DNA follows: TGTGCCAGCAGTCTTGGGACTAGCGCGGATACGCAGTATTTT. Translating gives CASSLGTSADTQYF.

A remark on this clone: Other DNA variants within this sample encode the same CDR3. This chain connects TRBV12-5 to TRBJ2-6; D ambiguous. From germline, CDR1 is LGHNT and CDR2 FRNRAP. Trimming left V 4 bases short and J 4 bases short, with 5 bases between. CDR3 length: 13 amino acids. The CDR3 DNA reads TGTGCTAGTGGTTCATCAGGGGCCAACGTCCTGACTTTC. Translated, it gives CASGSSGANVLTF.

This chain's CDR3 is CASSLSSSGANVLTF. Written as DNA, the CDR3 is TGTGCCAGCAGTTTAAGCAGCTCTGGGGCCAACGTCCTGACTTTC. The chain links TRBV28 to TRBJ2-6; the D is unclear. The germline V and J ends were trimmed by 2 bases and 0 bases, with 5 bases remaining between them. The CDR3 has 15 amino acids. Germline CDR1 is MDHEN and CDR2 is SYDVKM.

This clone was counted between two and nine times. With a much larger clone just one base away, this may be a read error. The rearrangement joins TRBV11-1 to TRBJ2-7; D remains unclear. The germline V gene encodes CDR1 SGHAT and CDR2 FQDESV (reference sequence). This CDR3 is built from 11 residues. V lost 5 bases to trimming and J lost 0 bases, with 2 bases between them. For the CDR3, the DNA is TGTGCCAGCAGCGCCTCCTACGAGCAGTACTTC. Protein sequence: CASSASYEQYF.

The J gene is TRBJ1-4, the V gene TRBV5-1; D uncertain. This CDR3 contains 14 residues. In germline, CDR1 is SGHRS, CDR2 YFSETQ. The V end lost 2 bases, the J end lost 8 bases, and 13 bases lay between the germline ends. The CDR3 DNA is TGCGCCAGCAGCTTTTCCGGGGTAGGGGAAAAACTGTTTTTT. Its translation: CASSFSGVGEKLFF.

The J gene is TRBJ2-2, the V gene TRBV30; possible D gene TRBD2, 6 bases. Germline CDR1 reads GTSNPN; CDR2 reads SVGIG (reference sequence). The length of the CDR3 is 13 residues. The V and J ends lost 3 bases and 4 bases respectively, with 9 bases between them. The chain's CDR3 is CAWRSSGTGELFF. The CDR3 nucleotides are TGTGCCTGGAGAAGTAGCGGCACCGGGGAGCTGTTTTTT.

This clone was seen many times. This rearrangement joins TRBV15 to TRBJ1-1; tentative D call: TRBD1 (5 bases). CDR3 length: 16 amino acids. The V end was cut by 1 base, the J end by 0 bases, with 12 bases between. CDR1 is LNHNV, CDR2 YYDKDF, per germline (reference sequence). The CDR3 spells CATSRGKTGMNTEAFF. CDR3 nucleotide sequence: TGTGCCACCAGCAGAGGAAAAACAGGCATGAACACTGAAGCTTTCTTT.

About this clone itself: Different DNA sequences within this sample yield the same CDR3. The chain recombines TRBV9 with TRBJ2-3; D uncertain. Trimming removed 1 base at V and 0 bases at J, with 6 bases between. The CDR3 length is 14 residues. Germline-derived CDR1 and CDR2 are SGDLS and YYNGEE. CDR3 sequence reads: CASSVRGSTDTQYF. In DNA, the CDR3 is TGTGCCAGCAGCGTACGAGGTAGCACAGATACGCAGTATTTT.

DNA for the CDR3: TGCAGCGTTGAAGGGGCTACTCCCTACAATGAGCAGTTCTTC. This sequence encodes CSVEGATPYNEQFF. The chain carries TRBV29-1 and TRBJ2-1; D not certain. V lost 1 base to trimming and J lost 2 bases, with 9 bases between them. This CDR3 has 14 amino acids. Germline loops: CDR1 SQVTM, CDR2 ANQGSEA.

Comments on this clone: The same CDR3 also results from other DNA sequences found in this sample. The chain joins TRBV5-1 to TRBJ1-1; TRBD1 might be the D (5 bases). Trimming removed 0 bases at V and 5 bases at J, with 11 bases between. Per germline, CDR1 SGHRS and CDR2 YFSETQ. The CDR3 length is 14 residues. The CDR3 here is CASSLDGGGTEAFF. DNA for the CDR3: TGCGCCAGCAGCTTGGACGGGGGTGGAACTGAAGCTTTCTTT.

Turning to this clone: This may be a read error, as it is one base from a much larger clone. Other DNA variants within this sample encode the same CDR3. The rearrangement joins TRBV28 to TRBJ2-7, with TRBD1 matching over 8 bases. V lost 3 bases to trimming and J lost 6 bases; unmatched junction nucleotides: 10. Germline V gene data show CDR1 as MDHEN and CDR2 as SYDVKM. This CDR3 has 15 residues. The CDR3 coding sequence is TGTGCCAGCAGTTTCTCAGGGACAGGATCCGGCGAGCAGTACTTC. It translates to CASSFSGTGSGEQYF. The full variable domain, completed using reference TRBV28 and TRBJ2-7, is DVKVTQSSRYLVKRTGEKVFLECVQDMDHENMFWYRQDPGLGLRLIYFSYDVKMKEKGDIPEGYSVSREKKERFSLILESASTNQTSMYLCASSFSGTGSGEQYFGPGTRLTVT.

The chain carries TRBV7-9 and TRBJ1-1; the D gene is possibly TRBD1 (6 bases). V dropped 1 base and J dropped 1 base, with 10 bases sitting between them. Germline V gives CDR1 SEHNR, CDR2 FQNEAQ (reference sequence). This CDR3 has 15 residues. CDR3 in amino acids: CASSLEGDGNTEAFF. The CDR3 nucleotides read TGTGCCAGCAGCTTAGAGGGGGACGGGAACACTGAAGCTTTCTTT.

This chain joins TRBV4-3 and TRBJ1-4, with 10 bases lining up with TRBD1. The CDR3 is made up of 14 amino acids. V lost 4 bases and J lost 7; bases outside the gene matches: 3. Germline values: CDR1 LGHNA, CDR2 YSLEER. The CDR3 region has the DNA TGCGCCAGCAGCCGCGGGACAGGGGCTGAAAAACTGTTTTTT. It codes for CASSRGTGAEKLFF.

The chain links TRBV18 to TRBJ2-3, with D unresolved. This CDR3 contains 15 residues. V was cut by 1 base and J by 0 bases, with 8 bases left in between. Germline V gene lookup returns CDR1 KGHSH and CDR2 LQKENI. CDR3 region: CASSPLPASTDTQYF. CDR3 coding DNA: TGTGCCAGCTCACCACTCCCTGCTAGCACAGATACGCAGTATTTT.